This passage covers 27 T cell receptor beta chains from one sample sequenced in a study of OX40 agonist ivuxolimab in advanced cancers. Here immunoSEQ multiplex PCR was the method, and the copy in TCRdb shows in-frame clones only, minus some. The sample shows about 20,000 clones, roughly four fifths of them seen only once. The material was CD4+ or CD8+ T cells sorted from blood, obtained in a trial of the OX40 agonist ivuxolimab. The receptors shown here come from an adult with an advanced solid tumor such as melanoma, head and neck, liver or kidney cancer.

The V gene is TRBV27, the J gene TRBJ2-5, with 10 bases aligning to TRBD1. The V segment lost 5 bases and the J segment 4 bases; nucleotides outside the gene matches: 7. The CDR3 runs 15 residues. Germline CDR1 is MNHEY and CDR2 is SMNVEV (reference sequence). For the CDR3, the DNA is TGTGCCAGCAGTCTGTCCGGGACAGGGGTAGAGACCCAGTACTTC. This translates into CASSLSGTGVETQYF.

For the CDR3, the DNA is TGCGCCAGCAGCTTGGGTGTAGGGGGAGTTAGCACAGATACGCAGTATTTT. Its translation is CASSLGVGGVSTDTQYF. This chain connects TRBV5-1 to TRBJ2-3; possible D gene TRBD1, 6 bases. CDR1 and CDR2 from the germline V gene are SGHRS and YFSETQ. The CDR3 contains 17 residues. The ends were cut back, 0 bases at V and 0 bases at J, with 14 bases in the middle.

The chain uses TRBV2 and TRBJ2-5; 9 positions match TRBD2. Germline values: CDR1 SNHLY, CDR2 FYNNEI. The CDR3 is made up of 16 amino acids. Unmatched junction bases numbered 11, after V lost 6 bases and J lost 3 bases. The CDR3 spells CASRRGTAGGKETQYF. The CDR3, as DNA: TGTGCCAGCAGAAGGGGGACAGCGGGGGGTAAAGAGACCCAGTACTTC. The complete variable domain, with remaining parts taken from reference TRBV2 and TRBJ2-5, reads EPEVTQTPSHQVTQMGQEVILRCVPISNHLYFYWYRQILGQKVEFLVSFYNNEISEKSEIFDDQFSVERPDGSNFTLKIRSTKLEDSAMYFCASRRGTAGGKETQYFGPGTRLLVL.

This chain uses TRBV6-5 with TRBJ2-7; tentatively, D is TRBD1 (7 bases). Germline assignment: CDR1 MNHEY and CDR2 SVGAGI. V gave up 0 bases and J gave up 7 bases, with 13 bases separating them. There are 14 residues in the CDR3. The CDR3 nucleotides read TGTGCCAGCAGTTACTCCGGGACAGCGGGTGAGCAGTACTTC. This sequence encodes CASSYSGTAGEQYF.

The chain recombines TRBV7-2 with TRBJ1-1, with 8 bases aligning to TRBD1. The ends lost 3 bases at V and 12 bases at J; junction bases unmatched: 12. The CDR3 is 14 residues long. Germline V lookup: CDR1 SGHTA, CDR2 FQGNSA. CDR3 nucleotides: TGTGCCAGCAGCTTTCAACCGGGACAGGAAAATACTTTCTTT. It encodes CASSFQPGQENTFF. Complete variable domain (other parts from reference TRBV7-2 and TRBJ1-1): GAGVSQSPSNKVTEKGKDVELRCDPISGHTALYWYRQSLGQGLEFLIYFQGNSAPDKSGLPSDRFSAERTGGSVSTLTIQRTQQEDSAVYLCASSFQPGQENTFFGQGTRLTVV.

The chain employs TRBV7-6 and TRBJ2-5; D gene uncertain. The CDR3 spans 13 residues. V lost 3 bases and J 2 bases, leaving 7 bases between the germline ends. Looked up from germline, CDR1 is SGHVS and CDR2 is FNYEAQ. This CDR3 reads CASSLALQETQYF. For the CDR3, the DNA is TGTGCCAGCAGCTTGGCCCTTCAAGAGACCCAGTACTTC.

This clone was picked up one time. The CDR3 DNA reads as TGTGCCAGCAGCTTGGGGGGGCAGGATGGTTCACCCCTCCACTTT. This encodes CASSLGGQDGSPLHF. The chain uses TRBV5-4 and TRBJ1-6; D is possibly TRBD1 (6 bases). From germline, CDR1 is SGHNT and CDR2 YYREEE (reference sequence). CDR3 length: 15 amino acids. V lost 0 bases and J 9 bases, leaving 13 bases between the germline ends.

This chain links TRBV29-1 with TRBJ1-1, with unresolved D. The CDR3 consists of 14 residues. Germline CDR1 reads SQVTM; CDR2 reads ANQGSEA. The germline V and J ends were trimmed by 7 bases and 1 base, with 16 bases remaining between them. This CDR3 is CSARAGSSNTEAFF. Here the CDR3 DNA reads TGCAGCGCCCGGGCCGGTTCTTCGAACACTGAAGCTTTCTTT.

The CDR3 protein is CASTPQRGVTDTQYF. The DNA for the CDR3 is TGCGCCAGCACCCCCCAGCGGGGTGTCACAGATACGCAGTATTTT. The chain carries TRBV4-1 and TRBJ2-3, with 7 bases matching TRBD2. Germline V gene sequence: CDR1 MGHRA, CDR2 YSYEKL. After removal of 7 bases from V and 2 bases from J, the junction contained 9 bases not matched to a gene. CDR3 length: 15 residues.

This chain uses TRBV13 with TRBJ2-1, with D tentatively TRBD1 (5 bases). Trimming took off 0 bases at V and 3 bases at J, with 9 bases between the two ends. The CDR3 extends over 15 amino acids. Germline CDR1 and CDR2: PRHDT and FYEKMQ (reference sequence). The CDR3 sequence: CASSLGQGGYNEQFF. The CDR3 DNA follows: TGTGCCAGCAGCTTAGGGCAGGGTGGCTACAATGAGCAGTTCTTC.

The chain is built from TRBV27 and TRBJ2-3; tentatively, D is TRBD2 (7 bases). Trimming removed 10 bases from V and 4 bases from J, with 21 bases in between. Germline V gives CDR1 MNHEY, CDR2 SMNVEV (reference sequence). The CDR3 is 15 residues long. The CDR3 DNA sequence: TGTGCCACCCTCTCTTGGGGGGGGGCCTCAGATACGCAGTATTTT. Protein: CATLSWGGASDTQYF.

This chain joins TRBV6-7 and TRBJ1-1; D not certain. TRBV6-7 is placed among ORFs of uncertain function. The CDR3 is 15 amino acids. V was shortened by 1 base and J by 3 bases, with 12 bases between the two germline ends. The DNA for the CDR3 is TGTGCCAGCAGTTACTGGACCAAGAGGGACACTGAAGCTTTCTTT. It codes for CASSYWTKRDTEAFF.

This rearrangement joins TRBV11-3 to TRBJ2-1; possibly TRBD2 for D (5 bases). V lost 4 bases and J lost 0, with 10 bases in between. This CDR3 has 15 residues. The germline V gene has CDR1 SGHNT and CDR2 YENEEA. CDR3: CASSSVAGSYNEQFF. The CDR3 DNA sequence: TGTGCCAGCAGCTCGGTCGCGGGCTCCTACAATGAGCAGTTCTTC.

The V gene is TRBV30, the J gene TRBJ2-3; 7 nucleotides align to TRBD2. This CDR3 spans 13 amino acids. CDR1 GTSNPN and CDR2 SVGIG come from the germline V gene (reference sequence). V gave up 1 base and J gave up 4 bases; unmatched junction bases: 2. The chain's CDR3 is CAWSGTSADTQYF. CDR3 sequence (DNA): TGTGCCTGGAGTGGGACTAGTGCAGATACGCAGTATTTT. Filled out from reference TRBV30 and TRBJ2-3, the complete variable domain reads SQTIHQWPATLVQPVGSPLSLECTVEGTSNPNLYWYRQAAGRGLQLLFYSVGIGQISSEVPQNLSASRPQDRQFILSSKKLLLSDSGFYLCAWSGTSADTQYFGPGTRLTVL.

In this sample, this clone turned up once. V is TRBV7-9 and J is TRBJ1-2; a weak D match, TRBD1 (6 bases). This CDR3 spans 15 amino acids. V was shortened by 5 bases and J by 0 bases, with 13 bases between the two germline ends. Germline V gene sequence: CDR1 SEHNR, CDR2 FQNEAQ (reference sequence). The CDR3 here is CASSASGASNYGYTF. The DNA of the CDR3 is TGTGCCAGCAGCGCGTCGGGGGCATCTAACTATGGCTACACCTTC.

The CDR3 DNA reads TGTGCCAGCGGGATAAGGGGTCAGCCCCAGCATTTT. Amino acids: CASGIRGQPQHF. The V and J genes are TRBV6-5 and TRBJ1-5, with D tentatively TRBD1 (5 bases). The CDR3 is 12 amino acids. The V and J ends lost 8 bases and 6 bases respectively, with 11 bases between them. The germline V gene has CDR1 MNHEY and CDR2 SVGAGI.

The chain has TRBV5-4 and TRBJ1-2; 8 bases are a match to TRBD1. J gave up 7 bases and V 3 bases, and 11 bases lay outside the gene matches. Germline CDR1 reads SGHNT; CDR2 reads YYREEE (reference sequence). The CDR3 loop spans 15 amino acids. The CDR3 nucleotides are TGTGCCAGCAGCTCCCCCACAATCAGGGGGCCTGGCTACACCTTC. This gives the protein CASSSPTIRGPGYTF.

This clone was seen a handful of times. CDR3 residues: CASRDRAMNTEAFF. The CDR3 DNA reads as TGTGCCAGCAGGGACAGGGCGATGAACACTGAAGCTTTCTTT. This chain joins TRBV2 and TRBJ1-1; 8 bases are a match to TRBD1. With V trimmed by 6 bases and J by 0 bases, 3 bases remained unmatched. Germline V gene lookup returns CDR1 SNHLY and CDR2 FYNNEI. This CDR3 comprises 14 residues.

This clone is medium-sized within its sample. J is TRBJ2-2 and V is TRBV28; 7 bases agree with TRBD2. Unmatched junction bases numbered 4, after V lost 6 bases and J lost 0 bases. CDR3 size: 15 residues. From germline, CDR1 is MDHEN and CDR2 SYDVKM. CDR3 nucleotide sequence: TGTGCCAGCAGGGTACTAGCGCCGAACACCGGGGAGCTGTTTTTT. It is translated as CASRVLAPNTGELFF.

This clone was detected only a few times. This chain connects TRBV7-9 to TRBJ2-6; D is undetermined. The CDR3 sequence is 15 residues long. Deletions cut 5 bases from V and 1 base from J, with 9 bases between. The V gene's germline CDR1 is SEHNR and CDR2 FQNEAQ (reference sequence). The CDR3 sequence: CASSPIPSGANVLTF. DNA for the CDR3: TGTGCCAGCAGCCCCATTCCATCTGGGGCCAACGTCCTGACTTTC.

This clone turned up a few times. The V and J genes are TRBV7-6 and TRBJ2-6; no firm D call. V gave up 4 bases and J gave up 2 bases, with 12 bases separating them. Germline CDR1 SGHVS, CDR2 FNYEAQ. The CDR3 has 16 amino acids. CDR3 nucleotides: TGTGCCAGCAGCTCCGTGGGTGGGGCTGGGGCCAACGTCCTGACTTTC. Translated, it gives CASSSVGGAGANVLTF.

The gene calls are TRBV5-1 and TRBJ1-3; 7 bases line up with TRBD1. The ends lost 6 bases at V and 0 bases at J; junction bases unmatched: 3. Germline assignment: CDR1 SGHRS and CDR2 YFSETQ. The CDR3 totals 14 residues. The DNA of the CDR3 is TGCGCCAGCATGCGGGACAGCTCTGGAAACACCATATATTTT. This gives the protein CASMRDSSGNTIYF.

V is TRBV6-6 and J is TRBJ2-2; 8 nucleotides agree with TRBD1. With V trimmed by 5 bases and J by 5 bases, 4 bases remained unmatched. CDR3 length equals 14 residues. Germline-derived CDR1 and CDR2 are MNHNY and SVGAGI (reference sequence). The CDR3 loop is CASSDRTGTGELFF. The CDR3 bases are TGTGCCAGCAGTGACCGGACAGGGACCGGGGAGCTGTTTTTT.

The V call is TRBV9, the J call TRBJ1-2, with D hard to call. Trimming removed 1 base from V and 6 bases from J, with 10 bases in between. The CDR3 totals 13 residues. Germline values: CDR1 SGDLS, CDR2 YYNGEE. The CDR3 nucleotides read TGTGCCAGCAGCGTATTGCTCGGGGATGGCTACACCTTC. It specifies CASSVLLGDGYTF.

The chain combines TRBV11-2 with TRBJ2-5, with D possibly being TRBD1 (6 bases). Germline V gene lookup returns CDR1 SGHAT and CDR2 FQNNGV. V lost 5 bases and J lost 4, with 20 bases in between. The CDR3 extends over 16 amino acids. CDR3 in amino acids: CASSTSGHLQGETQYF. CDR3 nucleotides: TGTGCCAGCAGCACTTCGGGACACCTCCAAGGAGAGACCCAGTACTTC.

The chain joins TRBV9 to TRBJ1-3; D is possibly TRBD1 (5 bases). The CDR3 consists of 18 residues. The germline V and J ends were trimmed by 1 base and 0 bases, with 17 bases remaining between them. The germline V gene has CDR1 SGDLS and CDR2 YYNGEE. Here the CDR3 DNA reads TGTGCCAGCAGCGTATACCGAGGGGACTTCTCCTCTGGAAACACCATATATTTT. Translating it yields CASSVYRGDFSSGNTIYF.

This clone was observed a handful of times. The rearrangement joins TRBV6-6 to TRBJ1-2; tentative D call: TRBD1 (5 bases). V lost 0 bases and J 4 bases, leaving 9 bases between the germline ends. The germline gives CDR1 MNHNY, CDR2 SVGAGI (reference sequence). The CDR3 is made up of 14 amino acids. As DNA, the CDR3 is TGTGCCAGCAGTTACTCGACAGCTACCTATGGCTACACCTTC. As protein: CASSYSTATYGYTF.